This TCR beta chain was recorded in a study of cytomegalovirus exposure and HLA in healthy donors. CDR1 is KGHSH and CDR2 is LQKENI in the germline V gene. This CDR3 spans 16 amino acids. Losses at the gene ends were 8 bases for V and 5 bases for J; bases not matched to a gene: 11. 60 Vbeta and 13 Jbeta primers were used in PCR. The method was immunoSEQ multiplex PCR; TCRdb's version includes in-frame clones alone and lacks a portion of them. Here the sample spans 130,000 or so clones, less than 85% being singletons. This chain uses TRBV18 with TRBJ2-6, with TRBD1 matching over 8 bases. This TCR came from a woman aged 35 to 49 in good health and CMV-seropositive. Sequencing input: PBMCs. The CDR3 region is CASTGTGAFRANVLTF. The CDR3 DNA follows: TGTGCCAGCACCGGGACAGGTGCCTTCAGGGCCAACGTCCTGACTTTC.